This TCR beta chain was captured by sequencing in a study of blood T cell repertoires in COVID-19. Looking at the study overall: Acute and convalescent COVID-19 specimens originated in the United States, Italy and Spain. T cells, B-cell-depleted T cells, or PBMCs supplied cDNA or gDNA.

TCRdb keeps only in-frame clones here, not all; method: immunoSEQ multiplex PCR. The data contain tens of thousands of clones, 79% of them seen just once; the ten biggest clones take up approximately 26%. Trimming took 0 bases from V and 7 from J, leaving 15 bases between them. CDR3 length: 15 amino acids. CDR1 and CDR2 (germline): MGHRA, YSYEKL. The chain recombines TRBV4-1 with TRBJ2-5; D not certain. The sequence was obtained from a man in his fifties or sixties with active or convalescent COVID-19. The source material was peripheral blood. The CDR3: CASSQDLAGLRTQYF. The CDR3, as DNA: TGCGCCAGCAGCCAAGATCTCGCAGGCCTGAGGACCCAGTACTTC.